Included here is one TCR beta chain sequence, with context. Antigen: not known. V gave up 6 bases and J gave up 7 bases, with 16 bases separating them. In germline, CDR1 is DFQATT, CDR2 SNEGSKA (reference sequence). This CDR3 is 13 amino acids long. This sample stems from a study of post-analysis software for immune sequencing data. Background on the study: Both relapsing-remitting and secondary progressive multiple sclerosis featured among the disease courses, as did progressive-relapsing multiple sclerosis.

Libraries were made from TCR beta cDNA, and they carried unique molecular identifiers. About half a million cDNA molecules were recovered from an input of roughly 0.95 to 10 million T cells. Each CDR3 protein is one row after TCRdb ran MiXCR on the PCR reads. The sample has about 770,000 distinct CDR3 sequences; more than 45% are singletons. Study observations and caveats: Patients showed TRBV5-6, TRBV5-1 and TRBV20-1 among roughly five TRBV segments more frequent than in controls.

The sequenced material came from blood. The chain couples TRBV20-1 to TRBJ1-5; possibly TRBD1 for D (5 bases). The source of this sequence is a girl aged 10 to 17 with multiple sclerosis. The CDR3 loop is CSARDLEGQPQHF. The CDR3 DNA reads TGCAGTGCACGGGACCTTGAGGGCCAGCCCCAGCATTTT.